One sample yielded the 5 T cell receptor beta chains listed below, sequenced in a study of CXCR3-negative and CXCR3-positive naive CD8 T cells. Via 5' RACE with UMI labels, TRB cDNA libraries were prepared. TCRdb reworked the 5' RACE reads into one entry per CDR3 protein, no DNA. Its table lists 100,000 to 150,000 distinct CDR3 sequences. Input material: naive CXCR3- CD8+ T cells from blood. The subset is: CD45RO-CCR7+CD27+CD95- naive CD8+ T cells lacking CXCR3 (TNR3-). The receptors originated from a human donor in good health. Some clones in this sample may be carry-over from other donors' samples.

Here the CDR3 reads CASTYAGGIAEAFF. The chain recombines TRBV27 with TRBJ1-1; the TRBD1 assignment by TCRdb is unverifiable without DNA. Per the germline V gene, CDR1 is MNHEY and CDR2 is SMNVEV (reference sequence). There are 14 residues in the CDR3.

This chain links TRBV7-2 with TRBJ1-5; lacking DNA, the TRBD1 call made by TCRdb goes unchecked. CDR3 length equals 14 residues. Germline V gene data show CDR1 as SGHTA and CDR2 as FQGNSA. CDR3 sequence: CASSSGLGVQPQHF.

The chain combines TRBV5-4 with TRBJ1-3; the D call from TCRdb, TRBD1, cannot be confirmed without DNA. The CDR3 is made up of 16 amino acids. Per germline, CDR1 SGHNT and CDR2 YYREEE (reference sequence). CDR3 protein: CASSGTGGSSGNTIYF.

V gene TRBV7-2 combines with J gene TRBJ2-2. Germline CDR1 reads SGHTA; CDR2 reads FQGNSA. CDR3 length equals 12 residues. This CDR3 reads CASSSVRGELFF.

The chain links TRBV29-1 to TRBJ2-2; TCRdb indicates TRBD1, and absent DNA this call remains unverified. CDR3 length equals 12 residues. Germline V gene data show CDR1 as SQVTM and CDR2 as ANQGSEA. The CDR3 sequence is CSTTGGEGELFF.